The 16 T cell receptor beta chains in this list originate from one sample, sequenced in a study of T cells in Graves' hyperthyroidism and ophthalmopathy. TCR beta CDR3 regions were amplified from RNA transcripts. Initially, a first-round RT-PCR of the TCR CDR3 employed the HTBI primer set. MiXCR, run by TCRdb on the multiplex PCR reads, gives a single entry per CDR3 protein. The sample shows 100,000 to 130,000 distinct CDR3 sequences, about 15% of them seen only once. The sample taken for sequencing was blood. The receptors here all came from a woman aged 50 to 65 with Graves' hyperthyroidism.

This clonotype has ten or more counts. This rearrangement joins TRBV2 to TRBJ1-5; 8 bases line up with TRBD1. The CDR3 runs 14 residues. Trimming took 6 bases from V and 7 from J; bases not matched to a gene: 8. Germline V CDR1 and CDR2: SNHLY, FYNNEI. The CDR3 DNA reads TGTGCCAGCAGACACAGGGGGGTTGACCAGCCCCAGCATTTT. It is translated as CASRHRGVDQPQHF.

This clonotype was found many times. The chain has TRBV6-1 and TRBJ1-3; unclear D gene. CDR1 is MNHNS, CDR2 SASEGT, per germline. The V end lost 6 bases, the J end lost 0 bases, and 6 bases lay between the germline ends. This CDR3 is built from 13 residues. The CDR3 region has the DNA TGTGCCAGCAGACGGTCCTCTGGAAACACCATATATTTT. Encoded protein: CASRRSSGNTIYF.

This clonotype was counted at least ten times. V and J are TRBV3-1 and TRBJ2-1, with 7 bases that match TRBD2. CDR3 length equals 16 residues. Looked up from germline, CDR1 is LGHDT and CDR2 is YNNKEL (reference sequence). The V gene end was trimmed by 4 bases and the J gene end by 0 bases; junction bases not matched to a gene: 6. The CDR3 DNA reads as TGTGCCAGCAGCCTCCCGGGACTAAACTCCTACAATGAGCAGTTCTTC. It encodes CASSLPGLNSYNEQFF.

This clonotype was seen many times. The rearrangement joins TRBV7-9 to TRBJ1-1, with D tentatively TRBD1 (5 bases). CDR3 size: 13 residues. CDR1 is SEHNR, CDR2 FQNEAQ, per germline (reference sequence). V dropped 5 bases and J dropped 11 bases, with 18 bases sitting between them. The CDR3 loop is CASSPYQGHRAFF. In DNA, the CDR3 is TGTGCCAGCAGCCCCTACCAGGGCCATCGGGCTTTCTTT.

This clonotype was recorded many times. This chain connects TRBV7-2 to TRBJ2-5, with D possibly matching TRBD2 (6 bases). CDR1 is SGHTA and CDR2 is FQGNSA in the germline V gene. The ends were cut back, 2 bases at V and 2 bases at J, with 12 bases in the middle. The CDR3 totals 15 residues. Here the CDR3 DNA reads TGTGCCAGCAGCTTAATCGGCGGGGTACAAGAGACCCAGTACTTC. Residues: CASSLIGGVQETQYF.

This clonotype was found many times. The CDR3 nucleotides are TGCGCCAGCAGCTGGGAGCGGGAGTTTGAGCAGTTCTTC. Protein sequence: CASSWEREFEQFF. This chain connects TRBV5-1 to TRBJ2-1; 8 bases line up with TRBD2. Trimming at V came to 3 bases and at J to 9 bases, leaving 5 bases not matched to a gene. CDR1 is SGHRS and CDR2 is YFSETQ in the germline V gene. The CDR3 covers 13 residues.

This clonotype has a count of ten or more. The chain is built from TRBV3-1 and TRBJ2-3; 9 bases line up with TRBD1. With 4 bases clipped from V and 5 bases from J, the junction kept 7 bases outside the gene matches. The length of the CDR3 is 15 residues. Looked up from germline, CDR1 is LGHDT and CDR2 is YNNKEL (reference sequence). The DNA of the CDR3 is TGTGCCAGCAGCCCAGGACAGGGGATGGGAGATACGCAGTATTTT. Protein: CASSPGQGMGDTQYF.

In this sample, this clonotype turned up many times. The chain joins TRBV15 to TRBJ1-4, with D hard to call. CDR1 is LNHNV and CDR2 is YYDKDF in the germline V gene (reference sequence). CDR3 length: 15 residues. Trimming removed 11 bases from V and 3 bases from J, with 19 bases in between. DNA for the CDR3: TGTGCCGCCGCGCCAGCCCCAGCGGCTAATGAAAAACTGTTTTTT. This codes for CAAAPAPAANEKLFF.

This clonotype was counted between two and nine times. The gene calls are TRBV6-6 and TRBJ2-5, with D possibly TRBD2 on 5 matching bases. From germline, CDR1 is MNHNY and CDR2 SVGAGI (reference sequence). The CDR3 has 13 amino acids. The V and J ends lost 2 bases and 2 bases respectively, with 6 bases between them. The CDR3 loop reads CASSYGGQETQYF. The CDR3 nucleotides are TGTGCCAGCAGTTACGGCGGGCAAGAGACCCAGTACTTC.

In this sample, this clonotype turned up many times. This chain connects TRBV27 to TRBJ1-5; D is ambiguous. Germline assignment: CDR1 MNHEY and CDR2 SMNVEV (reference sequence). V lost 4 bases, J lost 6 bases, and 10 bases lay in between. CDR3 length: 13 amino acids. Written as DNA, the CDR3 is TGTGCCAGCAGTTGGGCCCGAGGTCAGCCCCAGCATTTT. This sequence encodes CASSWARGQPQHF.

With respect to this clonotype: Since a much larger clone is just one base distant, this may be a read error. The chain employs TRBV6-2 or TRBV6-3 and TRBJ1-1; D ambiguous. The CDR3 consists of 11 residues. Germline CDR1 and CDR2: MNHEY and SVGEGT. The CDR3 spells CAGSGSTEAFF. Written as DNA, the CDR3 is TGTGCCGGCAGTGGGTCCACTGAAGCTTTCTTT.

This clonotype was counted ten times or more. The chain combines TRBV29-1 with TRBJ2-3, with a weak D call TRBD2 (6 bases). V lost 7 bases to trimming and J lost 1 base, with 12 bases between them. CDR1 and CDR2 (germline): SQVTM, ANQGSEA. The CDR3 runs to 13 residues. The CDR3 is CSGGGLRTDTQYF. The CDR3, as DNA: TGCAGCGGTGGGGGACTTCGCACAGATACGCAGTATTTT.

At least ten counts were recorded for this clonotype. The chain has TRBV3-1 and TRBJ1-2; maybe TRBD1 (5 bases). CDR3 size: 12 residues. Trimming removed 1 base from V and 8 bases from J, with 8 bases in between. The germline gives CDR1 LGHDT, CDR2 YNNKEL (reference sequence). Written as DNA, the CDR3 is TGTGCCAGCAGCCAAGGACGGACAGGCTACACCTTC. It yields the protein CASSQGRTGYTF. Complete variable domain (other parts from reference TRBV3-1 and TRBJ1-2): DTAVSQTPKYLVTQMGNDKSIKCEQNLGHDTMYWYKQDSKKFLKIMFSYNNKELIINETVPNRFSPKSPDKAHLNLHINSLELGDSAVYFCASSQGRTGYTFGSGTRLTVV.

This clonotype was seen ten or more times. The CDR3 protein is CASSFRDRTSYEQYF. CDR3 sequence (DNA): TGTGCCAGCAGTTTCCGGGACAGGACCTCCTACGAGCAGTACTTC. This sequence joins TRBV28 and TRBJ2-7; 8 bases agree with TRBD1. This CDR3 has 15 residues. With V trimmed by 3 bases and J by 0 bases, 4 bases remained unmatched. The germline V gene has CDR1 MDHEN and CDR2 SYDVKM. The complete variable domain, with remaining parts taken from reference TRBV28 and TRBJ2-7, reads DVKVTQSSRYLVKRTGEKVFLECVQDMDHENMFWYRQDPGLGLRLIYFSYDVKMKEKGDIPEGYSVSREKKERFSLILESASTNQTSMYLCASSFRDRTSYEQYFGPGTRLTVT.

This clonotype came up a few times. J is TRBJ2-1 and V is TRBV18, with TRBD1 identical over 9 bases. V was pared by 3 bases and J by 16 bases, with 7 bases of the junction left unmatched. Germline CDR1 and CDR2: KGHSH and LQKENI. The CDR3 has 12 residues. CDR3 sequence: CASSPTDRGCFF. The DNA of the CDR3 is TGTGCCAGCTCACCGACGGACAGGGGTTGCTTCTTC.

This clonotype has a count of ten or more. J is TRBJ2-1 and V is TRBV18, with D tentatively TRBD1 (8 bases). V was shortened by 3 bases and J by 8 bases, with 14 bases between the two germline ends. Germline-derived CDR1 and CDR2 are KGHSH and LQKENI. CDR3 length: 14 amino acids. The CDR3 region is CASSPRTGRDEQFF. The CDR3 DNA sequence: TGTGCCAGCTCACCCCGGACAGGGAGGGATGAGCAGTTCTTC.